The following is a T cell receptor (beta chain) sequence with its context. The antigen is not known. This specimen comes from a study of T cells after yellow fever vaccination. Germline CDR1 is LNHDA and CDR2 is SQIVND (reference sequence). There are 12 residues in the CDR3. Trimming stripped 6 bases from V and 12 bases from J, with 15 bases between. Study-wide results and limits: Abundant contaminating clonotypes from the bulk population could appear in FACS-sorted repertoires. Reappearing after the booster were most of the clones from primary vaccination (about 96% CD4, 88% CD8).

5'RACE template switching produced TCR cDNA carrying a universal primer site and UMIs. MiXCR, applied by TCRdb to the 5' RACE reads, yields one record per CDR3 protein. Counted here are around 530,000 distinct CDR3 sequences, less than 20% occurring once; the ten biggest clones make up 17%. The chain employs TRBV19 and TRBJ2-1, with a possible D match to TRBD2 (6 bases). The specimen comprised PBMCs, sampled 5 days after the first yellow fever vaccination. The receptor was isolated from a man younger than 35 who received the YFV17D yellow fever vaccine. CDR3 region: CASSPGLRGQFF. CDR3 nucleotides: TGTGCCAGTAGCCCGGGACTCCGAGGGCAGTTCTTC.